This TCR beta chain derives from a study of immune cell composition in non-small cell lung cancer. Broader study findings: It was not proven that tumour-reactive clones equal dominant tumour-associated clones. Tumour-associated clones >0.5% occurred in approximately 32% of adenocarcinomas, less than 80% of squamous.

As for this clone: Its cognate antigen is unknown.

Libraries were prepared by immunoSEQ multiplex PCR; TCRdb keeps only in-frame clonotypes and omits some of them. The sample lists some 9,200 clones, about 80% occurring once. Per germline, CDR1 MNHNY and CDR2 SVGAGI (reference sequence). This CDR3 has 10 amino acids. V was shortened by 7 bases and J by 9 bases, with 9 bases between the two germline ends. Frozen unsorted single-cell suspensions supplied the genomic DNA. This clonotype originated in a human donor with non-small cell lung cancer. The gene calls are TRBV6-6 and TRBJ1-1; D ambiguous. The sequenced sample consisted of lung tumor tissue. The CDR3 bases are TGTGCCAGCATGGGTTACCAAGCTTTCTTT. As protein: CASMGYQAFF.